This TCR beta chain was recorded in a study of T cells in Graves' hyperthyroidism and ophthalmopathy. Findings and caveats of the study: Prediction of ophthalmopathy progression came a median around 6 months pre-onset.

It was uncontrolled infection, other autoimmune disease, pregnancy or lactation that excluded patients. Germline assignment: CDR1 LNHDA and CDR2 SQIVND (reference sequence). V was trimmed by 5 bases and J by 7 bases, leaving 9 bases between them. The CDR3 sequence is 13 residues long. This clonotype was detected ten times or more. Antigen: not known. TCR beta CDR3 region amplification was performed from RNA transcripts. The HTBI primer set drove a first-round RT-PCR of the TCR CDR3. TCRdb analysed the multiplex PCR reads with MiXCR anew, one entry per CDR3 protein. The sample holds about 570,000 distinct CDR3 sequences; around 42% are singletons and the top ten take around a fifth.

The receptor's source is an adult woman with Graves' disease, either hyperthyroidism or ophthalmopathy (not recorded which). Source material: peripheral blood or thyroid tissue (not recorded which). The gene calls are TRBV19 and TRBJ1-6; D gene uncertain. CDR3 residues: CASSVQRNSPLHF. Written as DNA, the CDR3 is TGTGCCAGTAGTGTCCAGCGGAATTCACCCCTCCACTTT.